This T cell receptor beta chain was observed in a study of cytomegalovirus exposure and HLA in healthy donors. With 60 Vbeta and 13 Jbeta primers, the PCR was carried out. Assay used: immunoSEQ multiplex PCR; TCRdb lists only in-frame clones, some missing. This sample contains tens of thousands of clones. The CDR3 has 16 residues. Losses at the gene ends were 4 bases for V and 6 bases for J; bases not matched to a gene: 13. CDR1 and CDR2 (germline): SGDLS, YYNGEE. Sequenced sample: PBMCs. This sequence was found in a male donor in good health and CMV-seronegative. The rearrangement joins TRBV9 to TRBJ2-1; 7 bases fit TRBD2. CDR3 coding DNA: TGTGCCAGCAGCACCAGGGCGGGAGCGGGAAGCAATGAGCAGTTCTTC. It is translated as CASSTRAGAGSNEQFF.